Presented here are 21 T cell receptor beta chains from one specimen sequenced in a study of blood T cell repertoires in COVID-19. Clones were read by immunoSEQ multiplex PCR, and TCRdb kept only the in-frame ones, dropping some. This sample has around 250,000 clones, with around 89% found just once. Specimen: PBMCs or T cells enriched from blood (not recorded which). These receptors were collected from a woman aged 25 to 45 who had recovered from COVID-19.

V and J are TRBV15 and TRBJ2-5, with D tentatively TRBD1 (7 bases). Germline CDR1 reads LNHNV; CDR2 reads YYDKDF (reference sequence). Trimming took off 0 bases at V and 4 bases at J, with 12 bases between the two ends. The CDR3 loop spans 15 amino acids. The DNA of the CDR3 is TGTGCCACCAGCAGAGAATTCAGGGGGGTAGAGACCCAGTACTTC. Its translation: CATSREFRGVETQYF.

The chain uses TRBV28 and TRBJ1-3; the D gene is possibly TRBD1 (5 bases). V was clipped by 10 bases and J by 8 bases, with 15 bases between them. The length of the CDR3 is 12 residues. CDR1 and CDR2 from the germline V gene are MDHEN and SYDVKM. The CDR3 DNA reads TGTGCCACGGGGGTTTTTACGGACACCATATATTTT. This translates into CATGVFTDTIYF.

A note on this clone: One end of the junction is discordant with germline, which a read error may explain. This chain joins TRBV6-1 and TRBJ1-6, with unresolved D. The CDR3 runs to 15 residues. CDR1 and CDR2 from the germline V gene are MNHNS and SASEGT. This chain's CDR3 is CASNEGSSYNSPLHF. CDR3 DNA sequence: TGTGCCAGCAATGAAGGGAGCTCCTATAATTCACCCCTCCACTTT.

The V gene is TRBV6-4, the J gene TRBJ2-3, with 9 nucleotides matching TRBD1. The V and J ends lost 6 bases and 7 bases, in that order; junction bases with no gene match: 5. CDR1 and CDR2 from the germline V gene are MRHNA and SNTAGT. This CDR3 has 13 residues. The CDR3 nucleotides are TGTGCCAGCAGCGAGAACAGGGGGCATACGCAGTATTTT. The encoded protein is CASSENRGHTQYF.

The chain carries TRBV27 and TRBJ1-2; possibly TRBD1 for D (5 bases). V lost 2 bases and J 4 bases, leaving 26 bases between the germline ends. Germline lookup yields CDR1 MNHEY and CDR2 SMNVEV (reference sequence). This CDR3 is 19 amino acids long. CDR3 loop: CASSLRGWGDELLGYGYTF. CDR3 DNA: TGTGCCAGCAGTTTAAGAGGATGGGGGGATGAGCTCTTAGGCTATGGCTACACCTTC.

This chain links TRBV7-6 with TRBJ2-7; TRBD2 aligns across 9 bases. This CDR3 region has 15 residues. Germline V CDR1 and CDR2: SGHVS, FNYEAQ. V was clipped by 5 bases and J by 3 bases; unmatched bases: 8. CDR3 bases: TGTGCCAGCAGCCCAAAGACTAGCGGACTCTACGAGCAGTACTTC. Translating it yields CASSPKTSGLYEQYF.

The count of this clone is one. V is TRBV19 and J is TRBJ2-3; the match to TRBD2 covers 8 bases. CDR1 and CDR2 (germline): LNHDA, SQIVND (reference sequence). The ends lost 10 bases at V and 2 bases at J; junction bases unmatched: 14. The CDR3 has 16 amino acids. CDR3 protein: CATRVRGAIFTDTQYF. The CDR3 DNA is TGTGCCACCAGAGTGCGGGGGGCTATTTTCACAGATACGCAGTATTTT.

The genes are TRBV28 and TRBJ2-3; 8 bases line up with TRBD2. Germline V gene data show CDR1 as MDHEN and CDR2 as SYDVKM. The CDR3 loop spans 16 amino acids. V gave up 6 bases and J gave up 2 bases; unmatched junction bases: 10. For the CDR3, the DNA is TGTGCCAGCAGCCCAGGGAGCGGGGGTACCACAGATACGCAGTATTTT. It encodes CASSPGSGGTTDTQYF.

The chain carries TRBV7-2 and TRBJ2-5; possibly TRBD1 for D (6 bases). The germline V gene encodes CDR1 SGHTA and CDR2 FQGNSA. The CDR3 is 15 residues long. V dropped 4 bases and J dropped 4 bases, with 16 bases sitting between them. CDR3 DNA: TGTGCCAGCAGCTCAAGATGGGGGCTGCGAGAGACCCAGTACTTC. Translating gives CASSSRWGLRETQYF.

A single count supports this clone. The chain carries TRBV4-3 and TRBJ2-7; D might be TRBD1 (5 bases). The CDR3 has 15 amino acids. Per the germline V gene, CDR1 is LGHNA and CDR2 is YSLEER. V was cut by 0 bases and J by 5 bases, with 14 bases left in between. CDR3 in amino acids: CASSQEIRVGHEQYF. The CDR3 nucleotides are TGCGCCAGCAGCCAAGAAATAAGGGTGGGGCACGAGCAGTACTTC.

The genes are TRBV3-1 (or the pseudogene TRBV3-2) and TRBJ2-1; tentative D call: TRBD1 (5 bases). This CDR3 has 15 residues. CDR1 is LGHDT, CDR2 YNNKEL, per germline (reference sequence). Trimming cost V 4 bases and J 4 bases, with 14 bases left between them. The CDR3 sequence is CASSPSRTQYNEQFF. CDR3 sequence (DNA): TGTGCCAGCAGCCCGTCCCGGACACAATACAATGAGCAGTTCTTC.

The chain couples TRBV19 to TRBJ1-2; TRBD1 matches at 10 bases. With 5 bases clipped from V and 8 bases from J, the junction kept 5 bases outside the gene matches. This CDR3 contains 13 residues. Germline V lookup: CDR1 LNHDA, CDR2 SQIVND (reference sequence). CDR3 nucleotides: TGTGCCAGTAGTTCCTGGACAGGGGGAGGCTACACCTTC. Residues: CASSSWTGGGYTF.

This chain links TRBV6-5 with TRBJ1-1; D is uncertain. Per germline, CDR1 MNHEY and CDR2 SVGAGI. The CDR3 runs 13 residues. V was shortened by 2 bases and J by 6 bases, with 10 bases between the two germline ends. CDR3 in amino acids: CASSYGGWAEAFF. The DNA of the CDR3 is TGTGCCAGCAGTTACGGAGGTTGGGCTGAAGCTTTCTTT.

The rearrangement links TRBV12-3 or TRBV12-4 to TRBJ1-4; TRBD1 matches 9 bases. V gave up 3 bases and J gave up 14 bases; unmatched junction bases: 4. The length of the CDR3 is 12 residues. For the CDR3, the DNA is TGTGCCAGCAGTTTTGGCGGGACAGGGCTGTTTTTT. It yields the protein CASSFGGTGLFF.

V gene TRBV7-6 combines with J gene TRBJ2-7, with a possible D match to TRBD1 (7 bases). From germline, CDR1 is SGHVS and CDR2 FNYEAQ. The CDR3 extends over 16 amino acids. Trimming removed 4 bases at V and 1 base at J, with 17 bases between. The CDR3 nucleotides are TGTGCCAGCAGCTCCGCGAGGCAGGGGGGATCCTACGAGCAGTACTTC. Translation gives CASSSARQGGSYEQYF. The full variable domain, rest sourced from reference TRBV7-6 and TRBJ2-7, is GAGVSQSPRYKVTKRGQDVALRCDPISGHVSLYWYRQALGQGPEFLTYFNYEAQQDKSGLPNDRFSAERPEGSISTLTIQRTEQRDSAMYRCASSSARQGGSYEQYFGPGTRLTVT.

The table lists this clone with a count of one. The rearrangement links TRBV12-3 or TRBV12-4 to TRBJ1-4; D call uncertain. The CDR3 runs 11 residues. V was pared by 5 bases and J by 7 bases, with 5 bases between. The CDR3 DNA is TGTGCCAGCAGTGCTAGTGAAAAACTGTTTTTT. This sequence encodes CASSASEKLFF.

This rearrangement joins TRBV11-2 to TRBJ1-2; TRBD1 aligns across 7 bases. Germline assignment: CDR1 SGHAT and CDR2 FQNNGV. This CDR3 has 16 residues. J gave up 7 bases and V 2 bases, and 13 bases lay outside the gene matches. CDR3 sequence reads: CASSLSAWGDRGGYTF. In DNA, the CDR3 is TGTGCCAGCAGCTTATCTGCTTGGGGGGACAGAGGTGGCTACACCTTC.

The chain joins TRBV7-2 to TRBJ1-1; possible D gene TRBD1, 6 bases. The CDR3 has 15 amino acids. Trimming removed 4 bases at V and 2 bases at J, with 14 bases between. CDR1 is SGHTA and CDR2 is FQGNSA in the germline V gene. The CDR3, as DNA: TGTGCCAGCAGCTACATGACAGGAGTAAACACTGAAGCTTTCTTT. This codes for CASSYMTGVNTEAFF.

The gene calls are TRBV19 and TRBJ2-1, with D hard to call. This CDR3 is built from 16 residues. The V and J ends lost 3 bases and 9 bases respectively, with 21 bases between them. Germline CDR1 reads LNHDA; CDR2 reads SQIVND (reference sequence). CDR3 sequence (DNA): TGTGCCAGTAGTATCCAGAGAGGTGGGTTTTATGCTGAGCAGTTCTTC. Its protein is CASSIQRGGFYAEQFF.

This chain uses TRBV27 with TRBJ2-7; unclear D gene. The CDR3 is made up of 15 amino acids. Germline lookup yields CDR1 MNHEY and CDR2 SMNVEV (reference sequence). V lost 5 bases, J lost 6 bases, and 20 bases lay in between. Here the CDR3 DNA reads TGTGCCAGCAGTCCCTCTACGTCTGCCTCGAGCGAGCAGTACTTC. Protein product: CASSPSTSASSEQYF.

The genes are TRBV7-8 and TRBJ1-5; 9 bases line up with TRBD1. CDR3 length: 16 residues. Germline V gene sequence: CDR1 SGHVS, CDR2 FQNEAQ. V was clipped by 5 bases and J by 5 bases; unmatched bases: 10. The CDR3, as DNA: TGTGCCAGCAGCCCCGGGACAGGGAGGAGTGATCAGCCCCAGCATTTT. As protein: CASSPGTGRSDQPQHF.